This TCR beta chain is from a study of tumor and adjacent non-tumor tissue in lung cancer. The CDR3 length is 8 residues. This sample's RNA came from whole unsorted tissue. More than 3 cm separated this lung sample from the edge of the tumor. About this clonotype itself: A much larger clone differs from this one at a single base, so this may be a read error.

The library came from three nested PCR rounds adapted from ARM-PCR protocols. TCRdb itself ran the multiplex PCR reads through MiXCR, one entry per CDR3 protein. The sample consists of tens of thousands of distinct CDR3 sequences, approximately 78% of them appearing once. The clonotype originates from a man between 60 and 70 years old with non-small cell lung cancer. The rearrangement links TRBV1 to TRBJ2-7. TRBV1 is termed a pseudogene. The sequenced sample consisted of distant non-tumor lung tissue. The CDR3 region has the DNA TGCATCAGCAGCCTGCGATACTTC. It translates to CISSLRYF.